This entry is about one T cell receptor (beta chain). Its antigen is still unknown. These data originate in a study of early T cells in non-severe SARS-CoV-2 infection. Study overall: Alpha and beta chains were unpaired, from unsorted whole-blood bulk RNA.

The J segment lost 8 bases and the V segment lost 3 bases, leaving 6 bases of the junction unmatched. The CDR3 loop spans 13 amino acids. The germline CDR1 and CDR2 sequences are SQVTM and ANQGSEA. Unique molecular identifier tags were affixed to discrete cDNA molecules. Using its own MiXCR run on the 5' RACE reads, TCRdb lists one record per CDR3 protein. The sample lists around 50,000 distinct CDR3 sequences, 9.5% to 15% occurring once. Study-wide results and limits: Database matching using VDJdb favored anti-spike CD8 responses, with private and CD4 specificities left missing.

V and J are TRBV29-1 and TRBJ2-1, with 8 positions matching TRBD1. What was sequenced was whole blood. The sequence was collected from an adult who was a healthcare worker with PCR-confirmed SARS-CoV-2 infection or an uninfected control (not recorded which). CDR3 in DNA: TGCAGCGTTGAGGGGGCGGACAGGGATGAGCAGTTCTTC. Translating it yields CSVEGADRDEQFF.